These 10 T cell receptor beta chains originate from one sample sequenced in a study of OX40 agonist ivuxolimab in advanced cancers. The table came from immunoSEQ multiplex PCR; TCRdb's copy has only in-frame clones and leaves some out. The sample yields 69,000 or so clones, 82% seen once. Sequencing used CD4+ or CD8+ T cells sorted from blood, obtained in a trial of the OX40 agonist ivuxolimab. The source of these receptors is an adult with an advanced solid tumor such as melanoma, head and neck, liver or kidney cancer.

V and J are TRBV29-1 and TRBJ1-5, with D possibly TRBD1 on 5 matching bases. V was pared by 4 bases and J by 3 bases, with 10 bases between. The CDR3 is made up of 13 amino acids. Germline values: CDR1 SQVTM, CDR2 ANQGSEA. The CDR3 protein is CSVGGGNNQPQHF. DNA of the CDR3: TGCAGCGTTGGGGGGGGGAACAATCAGCCCCAGCATTTT.

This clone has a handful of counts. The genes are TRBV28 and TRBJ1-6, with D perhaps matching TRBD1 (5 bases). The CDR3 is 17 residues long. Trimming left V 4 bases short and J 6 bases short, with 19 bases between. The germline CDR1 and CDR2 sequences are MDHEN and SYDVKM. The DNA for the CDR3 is TGTGCCAGCAGTTCCCCCCGCCGGGCAAGGGGTAATTCACCCCTCCACTTT. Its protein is CASSSPRRARGNSPLHF.

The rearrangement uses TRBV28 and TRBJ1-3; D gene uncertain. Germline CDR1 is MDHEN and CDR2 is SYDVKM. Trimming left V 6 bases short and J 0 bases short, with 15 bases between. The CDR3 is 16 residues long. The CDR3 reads CASSRTGLNSGNTIYF. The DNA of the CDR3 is TGTGCCAGCAGCCGAACCGGGCTTAACTCTGGAAACACCATATATTTT.

The CDR3 nucleotides are TGTGCCAGTGGGCGAGGGAGCAATCAGCCCCAGCATTTT. Its translation: CASGRGSNQPQHF. This chain links TRBV19 with TRBJ1-5, with D unresolved. This CDR3 has 13 residues. CDR1 is LNHDA, CDR2 SQIVND, per germline (reference sequence). V was trimmed by 8 bases and J by 1 base, leaving 9 bases between them.

This CDR3 is CASSTWGGNTGELFF. In DNA, the CDR3 is TGTGCCAGCAGCACCTGGGGGGGCAACACCGGGGAGCTGTTTTTT. The chain employs TRBV7-9 and TRBJ2-2; maybe TRBD2 (7 bases). The ends were cut back, 5 bases at V and 2 bases at J, with 12 bases in the middle. The CDR3 runs 15 residues. The germline gives CDR1 SEHNR, CDR2 FQNEAQ (reference sequence).

CDR3 protein: CASSLSRGRGLFF. As DNA, the CDR3 is TGTGCCAGCAGTTTGTCTCGAGGCCGAGGGCTGTTTTTT. The V and J genes are TRBV6-5 and TRBJ1-4; D gene uncertain. The germline V gene has CDR1 MNHEY and CDR2 SVGAGI. The CDR3 sequence is 13 residues long. V was shortened by 4 bases and J by 14 bases, with 17 bases between the two germline ends.

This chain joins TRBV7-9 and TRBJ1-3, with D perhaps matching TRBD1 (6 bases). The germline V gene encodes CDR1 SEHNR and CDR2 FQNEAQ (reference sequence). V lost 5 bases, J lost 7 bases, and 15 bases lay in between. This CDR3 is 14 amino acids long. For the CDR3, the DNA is TGTGCCAGCAGCCCCCGAAGTCAGGGGAACACCATATATTTT. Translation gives CASSPRSQGNTIYF. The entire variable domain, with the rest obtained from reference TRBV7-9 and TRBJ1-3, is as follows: DTGVSQNPRHKITKRGQNVTFRCDPISEHNRLYWYRQTLGQGPEFLTYFQNEAQLEKSRLLSDRFSAERPKGSFSTLEIQRTEQGDSAMYLCASSPRSQGNTIYFGEGSWLTVV.

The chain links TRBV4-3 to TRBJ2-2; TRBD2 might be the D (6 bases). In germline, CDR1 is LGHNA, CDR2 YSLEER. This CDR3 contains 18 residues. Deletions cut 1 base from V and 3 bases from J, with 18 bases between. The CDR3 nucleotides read TGCGCCAGCAGCCAAGTCCCGGGGGTAGGCCTTCACACCGGGGAGCTGTTTTTT. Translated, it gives CASSQVPGVGLHTGELFF.

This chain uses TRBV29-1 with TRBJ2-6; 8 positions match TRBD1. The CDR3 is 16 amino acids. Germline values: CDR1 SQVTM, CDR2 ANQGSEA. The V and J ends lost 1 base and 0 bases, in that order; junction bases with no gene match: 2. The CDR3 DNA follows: TGCAGCGTTGAAGGGGACAGGATCTCTGGGGCCAACGTCCTGACTTTC. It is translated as CSVEGDRISGANVLTF.

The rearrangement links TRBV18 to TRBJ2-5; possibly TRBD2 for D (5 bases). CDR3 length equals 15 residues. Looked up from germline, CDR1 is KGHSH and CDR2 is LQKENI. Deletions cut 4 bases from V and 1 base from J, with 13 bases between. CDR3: CASSRLKDSQETQYF. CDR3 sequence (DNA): TGTGCCAGCTCACGACTTAAGGACTCCCAAGAGACCCAGTACTTC.